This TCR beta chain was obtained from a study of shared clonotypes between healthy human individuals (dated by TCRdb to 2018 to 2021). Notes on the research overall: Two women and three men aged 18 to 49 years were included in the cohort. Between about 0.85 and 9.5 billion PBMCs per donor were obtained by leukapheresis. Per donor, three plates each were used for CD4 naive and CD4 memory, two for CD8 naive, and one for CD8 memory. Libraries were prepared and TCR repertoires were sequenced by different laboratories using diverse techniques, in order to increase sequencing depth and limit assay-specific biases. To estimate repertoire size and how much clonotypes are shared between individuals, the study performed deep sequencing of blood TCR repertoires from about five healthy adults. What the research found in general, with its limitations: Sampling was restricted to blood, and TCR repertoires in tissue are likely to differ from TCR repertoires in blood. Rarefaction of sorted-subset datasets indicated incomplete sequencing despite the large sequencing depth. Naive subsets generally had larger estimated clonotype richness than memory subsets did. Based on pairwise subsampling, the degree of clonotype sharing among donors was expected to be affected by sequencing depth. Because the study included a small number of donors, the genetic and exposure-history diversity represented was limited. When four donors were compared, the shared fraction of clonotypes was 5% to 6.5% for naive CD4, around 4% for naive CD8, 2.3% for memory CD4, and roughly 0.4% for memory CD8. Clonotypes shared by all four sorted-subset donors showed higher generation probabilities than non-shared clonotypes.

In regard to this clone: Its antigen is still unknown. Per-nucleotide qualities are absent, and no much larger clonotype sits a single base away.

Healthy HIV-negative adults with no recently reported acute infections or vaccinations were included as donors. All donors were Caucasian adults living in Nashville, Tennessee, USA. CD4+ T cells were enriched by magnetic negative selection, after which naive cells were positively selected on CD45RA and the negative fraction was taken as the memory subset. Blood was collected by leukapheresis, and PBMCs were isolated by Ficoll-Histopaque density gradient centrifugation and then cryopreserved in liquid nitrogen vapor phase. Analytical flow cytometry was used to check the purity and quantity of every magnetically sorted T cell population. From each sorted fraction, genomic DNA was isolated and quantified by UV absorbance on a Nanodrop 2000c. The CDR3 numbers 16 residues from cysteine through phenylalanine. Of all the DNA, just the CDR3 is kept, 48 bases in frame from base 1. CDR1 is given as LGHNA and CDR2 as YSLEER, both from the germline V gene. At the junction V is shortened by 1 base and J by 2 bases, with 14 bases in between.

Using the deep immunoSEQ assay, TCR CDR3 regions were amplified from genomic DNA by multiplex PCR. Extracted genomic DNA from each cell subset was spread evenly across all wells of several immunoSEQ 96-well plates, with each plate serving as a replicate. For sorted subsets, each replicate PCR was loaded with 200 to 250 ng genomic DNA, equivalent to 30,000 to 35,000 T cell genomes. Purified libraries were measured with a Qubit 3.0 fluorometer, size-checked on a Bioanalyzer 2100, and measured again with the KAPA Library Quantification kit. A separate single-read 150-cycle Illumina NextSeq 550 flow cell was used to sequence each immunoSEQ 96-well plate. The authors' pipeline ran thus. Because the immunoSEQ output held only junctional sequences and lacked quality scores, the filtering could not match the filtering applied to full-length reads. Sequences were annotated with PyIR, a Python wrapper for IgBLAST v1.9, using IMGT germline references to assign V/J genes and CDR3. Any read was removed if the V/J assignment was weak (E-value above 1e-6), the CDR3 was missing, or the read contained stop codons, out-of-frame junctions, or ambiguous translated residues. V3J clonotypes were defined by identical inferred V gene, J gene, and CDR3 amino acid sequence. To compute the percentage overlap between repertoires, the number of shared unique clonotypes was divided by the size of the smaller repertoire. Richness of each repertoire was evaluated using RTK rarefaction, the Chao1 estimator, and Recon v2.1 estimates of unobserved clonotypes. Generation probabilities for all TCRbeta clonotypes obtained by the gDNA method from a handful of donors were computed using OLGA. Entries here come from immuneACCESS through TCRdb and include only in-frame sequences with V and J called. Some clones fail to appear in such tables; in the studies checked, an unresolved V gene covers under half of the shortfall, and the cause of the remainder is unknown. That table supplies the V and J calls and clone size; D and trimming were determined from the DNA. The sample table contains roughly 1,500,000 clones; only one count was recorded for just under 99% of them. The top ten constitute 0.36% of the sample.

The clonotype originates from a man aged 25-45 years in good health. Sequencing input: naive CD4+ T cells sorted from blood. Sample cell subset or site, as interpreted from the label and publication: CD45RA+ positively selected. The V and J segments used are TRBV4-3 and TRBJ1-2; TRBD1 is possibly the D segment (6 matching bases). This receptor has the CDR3 CASSQVRGGGNYGYTF. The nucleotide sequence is TGCGCCAGCAGCCAAGTTAGGGGGGGCGGAAACTATGGCTACACCTTC.